These 19 T cell receptor beta chains were all obtained from the same sample, sequenced in a study of Ad26.COV2.S vaccination and SARS-CoV-2 variants. Assay: immunoSEQ multiplex PCR; the TCRdb copy retains only in-frame clones and omits some. Of 400,000 to 500,000 clones listed, nearly 90% are singletons. Treatment noted: some 20 received Ad26.COV2.S at low or high dose, single or two shots; about 5 received placebo; per-sample allocation not given. Day 63 after the first vaccine or placebo injection was the time point for sampling. Sequenced here: peripheral blood, sampled in a trial of Ad26.COV2.S vaccine versus placebo. These TCRs come from a person between 18 and 65 years old who received the Ad26.COV2.S COVID-19 vaccine or a placebo.

This chain connects TRBV7-2 to TRBJ2-1, with 7 bases matching TRBD1. The J segment lost 10 bases and the V segment lost 6 bases, leaving 12 bases of the junction unmatched. The germline V gene encodes CDR1 SGHTA and CDR2 FQGNSA. The CDR3 runs to 14 residues. The DNA of the CDR3 is TGTGCCAGCAGTACCCACGGGGACAGAGAGGAGCAGTTCTTC. Protein product: CASSTHGDREEQFF.

V gene TRBV3-1 (or the pseudogene TRBV3-2) combines with J gene TRBJ2-3, with D possibly being TRBD2 (5 bases). Trimming pared 8 bases from V and 6 bases from J, leaving 15 bases between. The CDR3 is 13 residues long. Per germline, CDR1 LGHDT and CDR2 YNNKEL (reference sequence). CDR3 protein: CASSQTRGDTQYF. In DNA, the CDR3 is TGTGCCAGCTCCCAGACACGAGGGGATACGCAGTATTTT.

The V call is TRBV7-8, the J call TRBJ1-5, with unresolved D. The ends were cut back, 0 bases at V and 4 bases at J, with 7 bases in the middle. The CDR3 spans 14 residues. Per germline, CDR1 SGHVS and CDR2 FQNEAQ. In DNA form, the CDR3 reads TGTGCCAGCAGCTTAGCATCGGAGAATCAGCCCCAGCATTTT. This gives the protein CASSLASENQPQHF.

The CDR3 DNA follows: TGTGCCAGCAGCCCTAGACTAGCGGAAGAGACCCAGTACTTC. Its protein is CASSPRLAEETQYF. V usage is TRBV9 and J usage is TRBJ2-5; 9 nucleotides match TRBD2. CDR1 and CDR2 (germline): SGDLS, YYNGEE. The CDR3 covers 14 residues. After removal of 4 bases from V and 3 bases from J, the junction contained 4 bases not matched to a gene.

J is TRBJ2-1 and V is TRBV10-3; no definite D call. CDR1 is ENHRY and CDR2 is SYGVKD in the germline V gene. The CDR3 length is 12 residues. The germline V and J ends were trimmed by 0 bases and 10 bases, with 7 bases remaining between them. CDR3 bases: TGTGCCATCAGTGAGTCGTCAGCCGAGCAGTTCTTC. This translates into CAISESSAEQFF.

The V call is TRBV5-1, the J call TRBJ1-5; D is unclear. Germline V CDR1 and CDR2: SGHRS, YFSETQ. Deletions cut 3 bases from V and 6 bases from J, with 16 bases between. This CDR3 region has 15 residues. CDR3 region: CASSSDGQAGQPQHF. The CDR3 DNA reads as TGCGCCAGCAGCTCCGACGGGCAGGCTGGTCAGCCCCAGCATTTT.

The V gene is TRBV2, the J gene TRBJ1-6, with 7 bases aligning to TRBD1. The CDR3 loop spans 16 amino acids. The V gene end was trimmed by 5 bases and the J gene end by 2 bases; junction bases not matched to a gene: 6. The germline V gene encodes CDR1 SNHLY and CDR2 FYNNEI. In nucleotides, the CDR3 is TGTGCCAGCAGTCGACAGGGATTTACCTATAATTCACCCCTCCACTTT. This encodes CASSRQGFTYNSPLHF.

CDR3 region: CASSLRGTEAFF. The CDR3 DNA reads as TGCGCCAGCAGCCTTCGGGGCACTGAAGCTTTCTTT. The gene calls are TRBV5-1 and TRBJ1-1; D not resolved. Germline CDR1 SGHRS, CDR2 YFSETQ. Between the trimmed V and J ends, which lost 4 bases and 4 bases, there was a span of 8 bases. The CDR3 has 12 amino acids.

V gene TRBV6-2 or TRBV6-3 combines with J gene TRBJ2-1; 10 nucleotides match TRBD1. Unmatched junction bases numbered 4, after V lost 5 bases and J lost 3 bases. Germline V CDR1 and CDR2: MNHEY, SVGEGT. This CDR3 has 15 residues. The CDR3 DNA follows: TGTGCCAGCAGTCTCCGGGACAGGGGCTACAATGAGCAGTTCTTC. Its translation is CASSLRDRGYNEQFF.

This clone appeared a single time. J is TRBJ2-2 and V is TRBV3-1 (or the pseudogene TRBV3-2), with D perhaps matching TRBD1 or TRBD2 (6 bases each). Trimming removed 1 base at V and 4 bases at J, with 10 bases between. Germline V CDR1 and CDR2: LGHDT, YNNKEL (reference sequence). This CDR3 region has 15 residues. The CDR3 reads CASSQVGGPTGELFF. DNA for the CDR3: TGTGCCAGCAGCCAAGTTGGGGGGCCCACCGGGGAGCTGTTTTTT.

The chain combines TRBV7-9 with TRBJ1-1; unclear D gene. The germline gives CDR1 SEHNR, CDR2 FQNEAQ (reference sequence). Between the trimmed V and J ends, which lost 5 bases and 4 bases, there was a span of 17 bases. The CDR3 has 15 residues. DNA of the CDR3: TGTGCCAGCAGCGCCAAATCCCGGTCGGGCACTGAAGCTTTCTTT. Translation: CASSAKSRSGTEAFF.

The chain links TRBV28 to TRBJ2-1, with D maybe TRBD2 (5 bases). The CDR3 length is 15 residues. Per the germline V gene, CDR1 is MDHEN and CDR2 is SYDVKM. With 7 bases removed from V and 12 bases from J, the gap between germline ends came to 25 bases. CDR3 DNA sequence: TGTGCCAGCATGCCTGGAGACACCCCGAGCCGGGGGCAGTTCTTC. Amino acid sequence: CASMPGDTPSRGQFF.

The chain recombines TRBV4-1 with TRBJ1-3, with D maybe TRBD1 (5 bases). This CDR3 is built from 17 residues. Germline assignment: CDR1 MGHRA and CDR2 YSYEKL. The V end was cut by 4 bases, the J end by 5 bases, with 21 bases between. The DNA of the CDR3 is TGCGCCAGCAGCCTGTGGGGGACCGGGGGAAAGCGAAACACCATATATTTT. This codes for CASSLWGTGGKRNTIYF.

V and J are TRBV7-3 and TRBJ2-7, with a possible D match to TRBD1 (6 bases). This CDR3 region has 15 residues. V lost 5 bases and J lost 3, with 17 bases in between. CDR1 SGHTA and CDR2 FQGTGA come from the germline V gene. The CDR3, as DNA: TGTGCCAGCAGCCCATACAGGGCAGGGTACTACGAGCAGTACTTC. Protein product: CASSPYRAGYYEQYF.

The chain couples TRBV9 to TRBJ2-3, with D perhaps matching TRBD1 (6 bases). V was clipped by 3 bases and J by 1 base, with 9 bases between them. This CDR3 has 14 residues. CDR1 is SGDLS, CDR2 YYNGEE, per germline. CDR3 sequence: CASSARTGTDTQYF. As DNA, the CDR3 is TGTGCCAGCAGCGCCCGGACAGGCACAGATACGCAGTATTTT. Filled out from reference TRBV9 and TRBJ2-3, the complete variable domain reads DSGVTQTPKHLITATGQRVTLRCSPRSGDLSVYWYQQSLDQGLQFLIQYYNGEERAKGNILERFSAQQFPDLHSELNLSSLELGDSALYFCASSARTGTDTQYFGPGTRLTVL.

J is TRBJ2-6 and V is TRBV28; D is possibly TRBD1 (6 bases). CDR1 and CDR2 from the germline V gene are MDHEN and SYDVKM. V was shortened by 7 bases and J by 2 bases, with 21 bases between the two germline ends. The CDR3 consists of 18 residues. CDR3 region: CASNSPGQPSAGANVLTF. The CDR3 DNA sequence: TGTGCCAGCAATTCCCCGGGACAACCAAGCGCTGGGGCCAACGTCCTGACTTTC.

The chain has TRBV5-4 and TRBJ2-7; 9 nucleotides match TRBD1. There are 16 residues in the CDR3. V was clipped by 4 bases and J by 6 bases; unmatched bases: 14. Germline V gene lookup returns CDR1 SGHNT and CDR2 YYREEE (reference sequence). The CDR3 sequence: CASSRAYRGRGSEQYF. CDR3 bases: TGTGCCAGCAGCCGGGCCTACAGGGGGCGCGGAAGCGAGCAGTACTTC.

A note on this clone: Additional DNA sequences in this sample encode the identical CDR3. This chain links TRBV7-9 with TRBJ2-3; no clear D gene. Trimming shortened V by 1 base and J by 4 bases, and 3 bases separated the two germline ends. The CDR3 loop spans 12 amino acids. Germline V gene sequence: CDR1 SEHNR, CDR2 FQNEAQ (reference sequence). The CDR3 loop reads CASSLVPDTQYF. The CDR3 nucleotides are TGTGCCAGCAGCTTAGTCCCAGATACGCAGTATTTT.

V is TRBV7-6 and J is TRBJ2-5; 12 bases agree with TRBD2. With 5 bases clipped from V and 4 bases from J, the junction kept 5 bases outside the gene matches. The germline CDR1 and CDR2 sequences are SGHVS and FNYEAQ. The CDR3 runs to 15 residues. The DNA of the CDR3 is TGTGCCAGCAGCCCCAGACTAGCGGGAGCAGAGACCCAGTACTTC. It yields the protein CASSPRLAGAETQYF.